In this sample, the clone carrying this TCR beta chain turned up once. Antigen specificity is unknown. This sample stems from a study of Graves' ophthalmopathy and Graves' hyperthyroidism. Study at large: Ophthalmopathy not arising within 18 months of follow-up defined hyperthyroidism as stable.

V was shortened by 3 bases and J by 8 bases, with 12 bases between the two germline ends. The CDR3 runs 13 residues. Germline values: CDR1 KGHDR, CDR2 SFDVKD. Amplifying from RNA transcripts, the study obtained TCR beta CDR3 regions. RT-PCR was first run with HTBI primers, then multiplex PCR in a second round. TCRdb called the multiplex PCR reads again in MiXCR, with one record for every CDR3 protein. The sample contains about 1.2 million distinct CDR3 sequences, about 38% of which appear only once. Included hyperthyroidism patients were aged 18 to 65 and newly diagnosed (under 2 months' duration). General study points: Predictions made by the model for ophthalmopathy progression reached more than 55% sensitivity and about 72% specificity. Blood shared most expanded thyroid clonotypes above 0.001 frequency.

This chain uses TRBV24-1 with TRBJ1-2; maybe TRBD1 (5 bases). Source material: peripheral blood or thyroid tissue (not recorded which). The sequence was obtained from an adult man with Graves' hyperthyroidism. The DNA of the CDR3 is TGTGCCACCAGTGATCCCACCGGGGACGGCTACACCTTC. It codes for CATSDPTGDGYTF.